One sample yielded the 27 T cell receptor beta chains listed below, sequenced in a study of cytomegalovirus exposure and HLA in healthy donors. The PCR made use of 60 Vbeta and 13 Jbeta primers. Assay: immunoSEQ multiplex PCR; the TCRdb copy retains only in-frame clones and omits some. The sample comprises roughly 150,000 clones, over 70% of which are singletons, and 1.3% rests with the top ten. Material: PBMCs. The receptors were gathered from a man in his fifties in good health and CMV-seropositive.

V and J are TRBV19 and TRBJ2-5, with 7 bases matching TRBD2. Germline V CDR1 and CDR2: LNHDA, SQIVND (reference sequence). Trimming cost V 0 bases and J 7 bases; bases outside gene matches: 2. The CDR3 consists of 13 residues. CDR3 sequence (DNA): TGTGCCAGTAGTATAGAGCGGGGGACGACCCAGTACTTC. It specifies CASSIERGTTQYF. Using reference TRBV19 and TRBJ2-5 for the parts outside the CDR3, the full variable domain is DGGITQSPKYLFRKEGQNVTLSCEQNLNHDAMYWYRQDPGQGLRLIYYSQIVNDFQKGDIAEGYSVSREKKESFPLTVTSAQKNPTAFYLCASSIERGTTQYFGPGTRLLVL.

The CDR3 reads CASSLTELRNTEAFF. CDR3 in DNA: TGTGCCAGCTCGCTTACAGAACTCCGGAACACTGAAGCTTTCTTT. V gene TRBV18 combines with J gene TRBJ1-1; unclear D gene. Trimming removed 6 bases at V and 1 base at J, with 15 bases between. Germline CDR1 reads KGHSH; CDR2 reads LQKENI. This CDR3 region has 15 residues. Using reference TRBV18 and TRBJ1-1 for the parts outside the CDR3, the full variable domain is NAGVMQNPRHLVRRRGQEARLRCSPMKGHSHVYWYRQLPEEGLKFMVYLQKENIIDESGMPKERFSAEFPKEGPSILRIQQVVRGDSAAYFCASSLTELRNTEAFFGQGTRLTVV.

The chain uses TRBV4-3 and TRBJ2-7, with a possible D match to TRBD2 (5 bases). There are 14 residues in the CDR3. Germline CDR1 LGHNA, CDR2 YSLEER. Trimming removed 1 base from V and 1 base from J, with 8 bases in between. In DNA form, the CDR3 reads TGCGCCAGCAGCCAAGCCCGGAGGTCCTACGAGCAGTACTTC. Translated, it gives CASSQARRSYEQYF.

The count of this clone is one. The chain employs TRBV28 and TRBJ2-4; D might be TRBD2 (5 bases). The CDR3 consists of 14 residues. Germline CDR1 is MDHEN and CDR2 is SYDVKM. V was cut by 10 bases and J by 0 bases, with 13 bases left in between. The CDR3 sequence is CAIQDAGAKNIQYF. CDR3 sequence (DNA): TGTGCCATCCAGGATGCGGGAGCCAAAAACATTCAGTACTTC.

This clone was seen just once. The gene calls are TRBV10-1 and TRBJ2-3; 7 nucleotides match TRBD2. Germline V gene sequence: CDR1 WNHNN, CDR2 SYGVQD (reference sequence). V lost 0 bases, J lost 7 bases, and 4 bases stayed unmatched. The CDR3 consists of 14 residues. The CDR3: CASSESTSPYTQYF. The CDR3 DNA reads TGCGCCAGCAGTGAGTCGACTAGCCCTTATACGCAGTATTTT.

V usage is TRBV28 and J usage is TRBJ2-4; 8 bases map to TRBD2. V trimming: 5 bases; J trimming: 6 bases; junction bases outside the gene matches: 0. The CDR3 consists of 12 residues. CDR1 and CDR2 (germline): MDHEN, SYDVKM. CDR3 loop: CASSSGGNIQYF. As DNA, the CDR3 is TGTGCCAGCAGTAGCGGGGGAAACATTCAGTACTTC.

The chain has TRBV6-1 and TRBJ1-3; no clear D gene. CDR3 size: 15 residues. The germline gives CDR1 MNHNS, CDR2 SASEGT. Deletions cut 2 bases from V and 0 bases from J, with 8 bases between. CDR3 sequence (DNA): TGTGCCAGCAGTGAACAGGTATTCTCTGGAAACACCATATATTTT. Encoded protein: CASSEQVFSGNTIYF.

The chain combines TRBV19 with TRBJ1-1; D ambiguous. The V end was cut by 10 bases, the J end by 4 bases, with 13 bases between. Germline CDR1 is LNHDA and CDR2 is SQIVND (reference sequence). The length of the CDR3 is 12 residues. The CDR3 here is CATSRGGTEAFF. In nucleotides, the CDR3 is TGTGCCACCTCGCGGGGAGGCACTGAAGCTTTCTTT.

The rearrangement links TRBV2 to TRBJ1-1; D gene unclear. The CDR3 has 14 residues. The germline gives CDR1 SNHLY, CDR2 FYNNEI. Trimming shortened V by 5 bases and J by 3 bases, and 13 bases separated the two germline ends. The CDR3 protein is CASSPYSVDTEAFF. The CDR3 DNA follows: TGTGCCAGCAGTCCTTACAGTGTGGACACTGAAGCTTTCTTT.

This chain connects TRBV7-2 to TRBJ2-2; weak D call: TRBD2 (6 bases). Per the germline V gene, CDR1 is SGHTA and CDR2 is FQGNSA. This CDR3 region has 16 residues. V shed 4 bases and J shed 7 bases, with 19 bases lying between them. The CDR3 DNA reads TGTGCCAGCAGCTCCCCGACTAGAAGTCCCAGCGGGGAGCTGTTTTTT. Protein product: CASSSPTRSPSGELFF.

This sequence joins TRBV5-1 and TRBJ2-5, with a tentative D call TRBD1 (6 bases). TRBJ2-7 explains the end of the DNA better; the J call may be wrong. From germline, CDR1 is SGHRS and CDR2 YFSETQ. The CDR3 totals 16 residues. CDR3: CASSLFGGGSSYEQYF. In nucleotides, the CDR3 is TGCGCCAGCAGCTTGTTTGGGGGCGGTAGCTCCTACGAGCAGTACTTC.

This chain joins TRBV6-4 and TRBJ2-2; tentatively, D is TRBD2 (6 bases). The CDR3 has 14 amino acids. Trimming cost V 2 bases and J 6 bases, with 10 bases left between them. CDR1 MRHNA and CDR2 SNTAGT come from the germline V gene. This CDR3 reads CASSDTGVAGELFF. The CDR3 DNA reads TGTGCCAGCAGTGACACGGGGGTCGCCGGGGAGCTGTTTTTT.

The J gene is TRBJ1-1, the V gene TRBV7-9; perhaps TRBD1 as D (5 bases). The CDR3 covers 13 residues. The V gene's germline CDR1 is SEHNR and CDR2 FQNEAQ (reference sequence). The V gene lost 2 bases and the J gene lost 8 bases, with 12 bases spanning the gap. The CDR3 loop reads CASSLRQGSEAFF. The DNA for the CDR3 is TGTGCCAGCAGCTTAAGGCAGGGTAGCGAAGCTTTCTTT.

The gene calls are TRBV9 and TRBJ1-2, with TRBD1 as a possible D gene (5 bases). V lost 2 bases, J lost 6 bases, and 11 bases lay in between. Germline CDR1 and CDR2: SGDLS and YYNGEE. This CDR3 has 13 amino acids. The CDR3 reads CASSVRVGHGYTF. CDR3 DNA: TGTGCCAGCAGCGTCAGGGTAGGACATGGCTACACCTTC.

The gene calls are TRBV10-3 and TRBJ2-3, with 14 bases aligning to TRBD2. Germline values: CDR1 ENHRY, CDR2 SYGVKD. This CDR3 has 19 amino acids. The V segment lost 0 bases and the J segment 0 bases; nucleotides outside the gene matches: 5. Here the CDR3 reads CAISESRLAGGTSTDTQYF. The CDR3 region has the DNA TGTGCCATCAGTGAGTCTCGACTAGCGGGGGGGACTAGCACAGATACGCAGTATTTT.

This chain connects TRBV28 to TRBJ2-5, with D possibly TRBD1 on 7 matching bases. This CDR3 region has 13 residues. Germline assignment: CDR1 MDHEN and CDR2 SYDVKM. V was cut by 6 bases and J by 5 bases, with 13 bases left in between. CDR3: CASRIPGGETQYF. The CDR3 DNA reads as TGTGCCAGCAGGATTCCAGGGGGGGAGACCCAGTACTTC.

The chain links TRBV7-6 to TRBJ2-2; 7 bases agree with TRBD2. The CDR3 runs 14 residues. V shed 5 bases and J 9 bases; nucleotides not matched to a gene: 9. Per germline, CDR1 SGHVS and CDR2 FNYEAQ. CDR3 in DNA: TGTGCCAGCAGCCCCCCGGGACTATTGCGGGAGCTGTTTTTT. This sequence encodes CASSPPGLLRELFF. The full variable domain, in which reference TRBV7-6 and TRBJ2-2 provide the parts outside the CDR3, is GAGVSQSPRYKVTKRGQDVALRCDPISGHVSLYWYRQALGQGPEFLTYFNYEAQQDKSGLPNDRFSAERPEGSISTLTIQRTEQRDSAMYRCASSPPGLLRELFFGEGSRLTVL.

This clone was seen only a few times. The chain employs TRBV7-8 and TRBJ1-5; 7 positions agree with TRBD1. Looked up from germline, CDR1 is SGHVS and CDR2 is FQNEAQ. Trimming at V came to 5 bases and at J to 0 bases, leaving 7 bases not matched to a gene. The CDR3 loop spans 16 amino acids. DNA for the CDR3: TGTGCCAGCAGCGAAGGGACAGCGTATAGCAATCAGCCCCAGCATTTT. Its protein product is CASSEGTAYSNQPQHF. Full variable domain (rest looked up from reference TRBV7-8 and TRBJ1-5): GAGVSQSPRYKVAKRGQDVALRCDPISGHVSLFWYQQALGQGPEFLTYFQNEAQLDKSGLPSDRFFAERPEGSVSTLKIQRTQQEDSAVYLCASSEGTAYSNQPQHFGDGTRLSIL.

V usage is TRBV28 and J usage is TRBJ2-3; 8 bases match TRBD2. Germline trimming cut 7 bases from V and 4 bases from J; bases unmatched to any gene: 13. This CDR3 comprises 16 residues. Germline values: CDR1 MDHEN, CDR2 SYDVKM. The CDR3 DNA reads TGTGCCAGCACCCCTCCCGGCAGCGGGAGTCCAGATACGCAGTATTTT. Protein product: CASTPPGSGSPDTQYF.

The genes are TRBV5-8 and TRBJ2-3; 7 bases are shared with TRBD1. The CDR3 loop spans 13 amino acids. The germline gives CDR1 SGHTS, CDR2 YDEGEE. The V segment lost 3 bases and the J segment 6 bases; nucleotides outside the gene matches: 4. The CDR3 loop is CASSWGQRDTQYF. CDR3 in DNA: TGTGCCAGCAGCTGGGGACAGCGCGATACGCAGTATTTT. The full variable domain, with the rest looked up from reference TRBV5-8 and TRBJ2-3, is EAGVTQSPTHLIKTRGQQATLRCSPISGHTSVYWYQQALGLGLQFLLWYDEGEERNRGNFPPRFSGRQFPNYSSELNVNALELEDSALYLCASSWGQRDTQYFGPGTRLTVL.

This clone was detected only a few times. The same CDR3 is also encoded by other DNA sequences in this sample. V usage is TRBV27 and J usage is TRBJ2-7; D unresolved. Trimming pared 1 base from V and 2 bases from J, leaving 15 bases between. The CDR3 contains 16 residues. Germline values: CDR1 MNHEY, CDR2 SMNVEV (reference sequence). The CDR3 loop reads CASSLLEEETAYEQYF. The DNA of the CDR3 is TGTGCCAGCAGTTTATTGGAAGAGGAGACGGCCTACGAGCAGTACTTC.

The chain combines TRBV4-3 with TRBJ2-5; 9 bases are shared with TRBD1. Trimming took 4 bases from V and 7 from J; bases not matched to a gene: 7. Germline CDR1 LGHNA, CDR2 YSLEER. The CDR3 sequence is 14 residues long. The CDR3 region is CASSLLGQGSTQYF. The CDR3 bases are TGCGCCAGCAGCCTTCTCGGACAGGGGTCGACCCAGTACTTC.

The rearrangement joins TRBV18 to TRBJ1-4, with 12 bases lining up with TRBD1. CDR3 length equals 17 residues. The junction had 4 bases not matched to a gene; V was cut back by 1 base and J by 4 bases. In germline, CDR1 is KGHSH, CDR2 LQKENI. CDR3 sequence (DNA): TGTGCCAGCTCACCACTGGGACAGGGGGCAGTTAATGAAAAACTGTTTTTT. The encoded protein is CASSPLGQGAVNEKLFF.

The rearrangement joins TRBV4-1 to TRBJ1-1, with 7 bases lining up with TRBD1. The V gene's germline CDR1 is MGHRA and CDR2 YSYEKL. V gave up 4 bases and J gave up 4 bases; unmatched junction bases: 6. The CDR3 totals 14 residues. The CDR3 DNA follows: TGCGCCAGCAGCCCGACAGGGTCCGGCACTGAAGCTTTCTTT. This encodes CASSPTGSGTEAFF.

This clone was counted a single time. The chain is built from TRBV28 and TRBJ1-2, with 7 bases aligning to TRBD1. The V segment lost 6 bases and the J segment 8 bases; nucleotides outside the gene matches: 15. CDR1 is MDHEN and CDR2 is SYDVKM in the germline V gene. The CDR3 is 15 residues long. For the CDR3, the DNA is TGTGCCAGCAGGGTGAACTTAGGGGGCTCGGTAGGCTACACCTTC. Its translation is CASRVNLGGSVGYTF.

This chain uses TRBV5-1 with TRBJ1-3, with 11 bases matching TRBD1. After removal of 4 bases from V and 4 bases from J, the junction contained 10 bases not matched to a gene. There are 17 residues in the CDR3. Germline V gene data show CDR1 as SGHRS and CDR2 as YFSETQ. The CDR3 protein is CASSLRTGGPLGNTIYF. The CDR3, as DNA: TGCGCCAGCAGCCTCCGGACAGGGGGCCCACTCGGAAACACCATATATTTT.

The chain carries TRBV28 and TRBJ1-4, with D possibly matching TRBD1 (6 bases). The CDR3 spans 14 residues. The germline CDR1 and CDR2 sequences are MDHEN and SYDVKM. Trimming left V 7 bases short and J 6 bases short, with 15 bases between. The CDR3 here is CASTGEGGDEKLFF. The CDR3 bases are TGTGCCAGCACCGGGGAGGGGGGGGATGAAAAACTGTTTTTT.